A single sample is the source of the 3 T cell receptor beta chains below, sequenced in a study of T cell changes during pregnancy in multiple sclerosis. Using immunoSEQ multiplex PCR, the repertoire was profiled, and TCRdb retains in-frame clones only, with some absent. The sample has about 39,000 clones; around nine tenths are singletons. The source was CD4+ T cells from peripheral blood mononuclear cells, collected in the third trimester of pregnancy. The receptors stem from a female donor in good health, enrolled as a control in a pregnancy study.

DNA for the CDR3: TGTGCCGCGAGATGGACAGGGGTATGGAATGAGCAGTTCTTC. As protein: CAARWTGVWNEQFF. The V call is TRBV21-1, the J call TRBJ2-1; no DNA check was done on the table's D call, TRBD1. TRBV21-1 is classified as a pseudogene. The CDR3 has 14 residues.

The chain links TRBV6-1 to TRBJ2-7; TRBD1 aligns across 7 bases. The germline V gene encodes CDR1 MNHNS and CDR2 SASEGT. The CDR3 runs to 14 residues. Trimming at V came to 8 bases and at J to 2 bases, leaving 9 bases not matched to a gene. The CDR3 protein is CASVRDRAAYEQYF. In DNA, the CDR3 is TGTGCCAGCGTTCGAGACAGGGCGGCCTACGAGCAGTACTTC.

J is TRBJ2-2 and V is TRBV18, with 7 bases fitting TRBD2. There are 19 residues in the CDR3. Germline assignment: CDR1 KGHSH and CDR2 LQKENI. V trimming: 1 base; J trimming: 0 bases; junction bases outside the gene matches: 11. The CDR3 coding sequence is TGTGCCAGCTCACCACTCCGACCGGGAGGAGGTGCGAACACCGGGGAGCTGTTTTTT. Encoded protein: CASSPLRPGGGANTGELFF.